This TCR beta chain was sequenced during a study of Tregs in tolerant kidney transplant recipients (dated by TCRdb to between 2018 and 2020). In the study overall: The study applied TCRbeta sequencing to find donor-specific regulatory T cells before combined kidney and bone marrow transplantation and then followed those same cells after transplant. TCRbeta repertoire sequencing was used in 3 healthy controls to compare several methods for expanding Tregs specific for an allogeneic donor. General study outcomes and caveats: Biological reproducibility was not examined directly, but technical replication error appeared to be minimal. The most biologically relevant and donor-specific TCRbeta repertoire appeared to be identified by expanding Tregs with activated donor B cells. Because the study included only a small number of patients, the results must be confirmed in larger populations and under other immunosuppression protocols.

For TCRbeta CDR3 sequencing, genomic DNA was extracted from sorted cells using the QIAGEN DNeasy Blood and Tissue Kit. Through immunoSEQ, high-throughput TCRbeta CDR3 sequencing was done commercially, including PCR amplification with internal controls and bias correction. On the study's bioinformatics: Unique productive TCRbeta sequences were defined by CDR3 nucleotide sequence when primers matched and otherwise by CDR3 amino acid sequence together with Vbeta and Jbeta genes. To correct for sorting error, sequences found in more than one sorted population at a frequency ratio of 2:1 or less were discarded, and the remaining shared sequences were assigned to the population with the higher frequency. Donor-reactive sequences were defined as at least 5-fold expanded in CFSE-low cells versus unstimulated cells, with frequency of at least 0.01% in CFSE-low cells. Repertoire divergence was quantified by Jensen-Shannon divergence using the top 100 TCRbeta sequences ranked by frequency. For samples with multiple sequencing runs, sorting error was corrected in each run separately before the runs were combined. In its TCRdb copy, this immuneACCESS table keeps in-frame sequences only and misses some clones. Where compared with another copy, unresolved V genes explain less than half of these, and the others have no known cause. V and J calls and clone size are copied from that table; D and trimming were computed from the DNA. Within this sample are under 300,000 clones, with about 80% of them counted one time only. Clones ranked in the top ten supply around 0.61% of the sample.

This clone was detected a few times. It has no known antigen specificity. An end of the junction does not agree with germline; a read error may underlie this. Thawed PBMCs were FACS-sorted into unstimulated Tregs (CD4+CD25+CD127-), CD4+ non-Tregs (CD4+CD25-), CD4 cells and CD8 cells. Healthy control blood came either as purchased buffy coats or from healthy volunteers. Healthy control blood was processed to PBMCs with a Ficoll density gradient and then cryopreserved, whereas patient PBMCs were collected both before and after transplant. CDR1 and CDR2 were assigned from the germline V gene as MNHNS and SASEGT. The CDR3 sequence holds 13 residues, the cysteine and phenylalanine included. Kept here is only the CDR3 DNA, which spans 39 bases and is read in frame from base 1.

The TCR comes from a human donor in good health. Sequencing was done on a sample of CD4+ T cells from blood. The chain is made from TRBV6-1 and TRBJ1-5, and possibly TRBD1, on 6 matching bases. DNA sequence: TGTGCCAGCACCTCCCTTGGGGGCAGTTCTAAGGCCTTT. Its product reads: CASTSLGGSSKAF.